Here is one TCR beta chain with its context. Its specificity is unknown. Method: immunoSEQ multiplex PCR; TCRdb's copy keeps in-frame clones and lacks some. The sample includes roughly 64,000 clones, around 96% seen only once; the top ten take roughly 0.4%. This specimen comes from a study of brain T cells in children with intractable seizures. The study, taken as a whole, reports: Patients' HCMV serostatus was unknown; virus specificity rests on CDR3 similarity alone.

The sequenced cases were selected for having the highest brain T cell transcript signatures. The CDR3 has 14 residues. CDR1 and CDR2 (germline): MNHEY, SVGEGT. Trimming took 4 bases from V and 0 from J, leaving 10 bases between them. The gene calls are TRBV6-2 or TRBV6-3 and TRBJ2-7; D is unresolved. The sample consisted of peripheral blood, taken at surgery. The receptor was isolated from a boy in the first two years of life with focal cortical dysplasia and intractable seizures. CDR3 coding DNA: TGTGCCAGCAGTTCGCTTACAGACTCCTACGAGCAGTACTTC. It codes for CASSSLTDSYEQYF.